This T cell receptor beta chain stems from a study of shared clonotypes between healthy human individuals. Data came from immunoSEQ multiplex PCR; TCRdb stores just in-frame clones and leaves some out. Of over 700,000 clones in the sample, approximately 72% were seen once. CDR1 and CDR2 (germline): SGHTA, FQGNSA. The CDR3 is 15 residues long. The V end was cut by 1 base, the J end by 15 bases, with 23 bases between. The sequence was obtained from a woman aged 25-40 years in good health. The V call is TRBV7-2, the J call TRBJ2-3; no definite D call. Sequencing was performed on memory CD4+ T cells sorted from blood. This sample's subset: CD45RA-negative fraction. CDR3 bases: TGTGCCAGCAGCTTAGTCACCGCCGCCCCGGCTTTCGAATATTTT. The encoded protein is CASSLVTAAPAFEYF.